There are a few counts of the clone carrying this T cell receptor (beta chain). Its antigen remains unidentified. Preparing the TCRbeta library involved the use of unique molecular identifiers. TCRdb redid the calling of the PCR reads with MiXCR, one entry per CDR3 protein. The table has around 800,000 distinct CDR3 sequences, around 15% seen once. The sample is drawn from a study of T-cell reconstitution after alpha-beta-depleted transplantation in children. The germline gives CDR1 LGHNA, CDR2 YNFKEQ. With 0 bases removed from V and 2 bases from J, the gap between germline ends came to 8 bases. The CDR3 consists of 14 residues. Study-level results: T-cell counts and diversity were attributed mostly to newly produced T cells one year after transplant.

The sequence was obtained from a male patient younger than 18 who had a stem cell transplant for acute lymphoblastic leukemia, so the T cells may come from the graft donor. The material sequenced was PBMCs, mostly from graft donor cells, taken 360 days after TCRalphabeta/CD19-depleted stem cell transplant. V gene TRBV4-2 combines with J gene TRBJ2-7; D not certain. This CDR3 is CASSQEARTYEQYF. The CDR3 DNA follows: TGTGCCAGCAGCCAAGAGGCGCGTACCTACGAGCAGTACTTC.